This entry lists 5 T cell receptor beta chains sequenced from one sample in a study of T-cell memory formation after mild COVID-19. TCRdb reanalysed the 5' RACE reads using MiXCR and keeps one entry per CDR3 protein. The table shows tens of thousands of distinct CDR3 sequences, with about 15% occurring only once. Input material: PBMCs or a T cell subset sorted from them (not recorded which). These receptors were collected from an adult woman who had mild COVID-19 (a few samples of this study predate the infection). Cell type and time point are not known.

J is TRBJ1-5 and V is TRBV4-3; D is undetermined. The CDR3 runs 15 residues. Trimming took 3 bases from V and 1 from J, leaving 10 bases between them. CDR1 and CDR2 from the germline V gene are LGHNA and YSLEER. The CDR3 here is CASSHLRGSNQPQHF. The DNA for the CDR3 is TGCGCCAGCAGCCATCTACGTGGAAGCAATCAGCCCCAGCATTTT.

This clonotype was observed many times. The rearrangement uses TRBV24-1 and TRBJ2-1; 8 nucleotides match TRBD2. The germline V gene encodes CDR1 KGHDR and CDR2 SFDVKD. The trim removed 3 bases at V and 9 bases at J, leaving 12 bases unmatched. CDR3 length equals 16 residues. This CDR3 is CATSDTREGLEGEQFF. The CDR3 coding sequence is TGTGCCACCAGTGATACTCGGGAGGGCCTTGAGGGTGAGCAGTTCTTC.

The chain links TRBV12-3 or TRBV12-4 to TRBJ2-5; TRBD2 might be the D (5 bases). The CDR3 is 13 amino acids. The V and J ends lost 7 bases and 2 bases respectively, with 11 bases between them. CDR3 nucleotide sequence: TGTGCCAGCAAGCCGGGGATACAAGAGACCCAGTACTTC. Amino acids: CASKPGIQETQYF.

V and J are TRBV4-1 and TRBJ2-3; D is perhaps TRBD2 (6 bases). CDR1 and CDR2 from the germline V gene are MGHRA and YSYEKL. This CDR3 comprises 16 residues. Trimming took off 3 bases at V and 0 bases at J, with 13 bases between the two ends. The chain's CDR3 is CASSHAKGTSTDTQYF. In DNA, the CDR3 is TGCGCCAGCAGCCATGCCAAAGGGACTAGCACAGATACGCAGTATTTT.

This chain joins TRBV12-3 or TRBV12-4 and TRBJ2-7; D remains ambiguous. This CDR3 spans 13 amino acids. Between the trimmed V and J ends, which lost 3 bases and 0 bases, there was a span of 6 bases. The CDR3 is CASSFINSYEQYF. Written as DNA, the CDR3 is TGTGCCAGCAGTTTTATAAACTCCTACGAGCAGTACTTC.